One TCR beta chain is described in this entry. Its matching antigen is unknown. This sample was included in a study of post-analysis software for immune sequencing data. Study information: Recorded subtypes: relapsing-remitting, secondary progressive, progressive-relapsing; some patients unannotated.

This CDR3 comprises 17 residues. V shed 1 base and J 7 bases; nucleotides not matched to a gene: 12. CDR1 and CDR2 (germline): MDHEN, SYDVKM. Findings and caveats of the study: Strong same-batch co-clustering of samples appeared with F measure clustering.

cDNA libraries for TCR beta contained unique molecular identifiers. The authors obtained 500,000 or so cDNA molecules from approximately 0.95 to 9.8 million T cells. TCRdb recomputed calls from the PCR reads with MiXCR, one row per CDR3 protein. The table shows around 150,000 distinct CDR3 sequences, with under 40% occurring only once. The chain couples TRBV28 to TRBJ2-1; 8 nucleotides align to TRBD2. The TCR was taken from a girl under 18 with multiple sclerosis. The source material was blood, sampled after autologous hematopoietic stem cell transplantation. The CDR3 region has the DNA TGTGCCAGCAGTTTATTCCCGGGGAGCGGGGGCCCGAATGAGCAGTTCTTC. Amino acids: CASSLFPGSGGPNEQFF. The variable domain in full, completed from reference TRBV28 and TRBJ2-1, reads DVKVTQSSRYLVKRTGEKVFLECVQDMDHENMFWYRQDPGLGLRLIYFSYDVKMKEKGDIPEGYSVSREKKERFSLILESASTNQTSMYLCASSLFPGSGGPNEQFFGPGTRLTVL.